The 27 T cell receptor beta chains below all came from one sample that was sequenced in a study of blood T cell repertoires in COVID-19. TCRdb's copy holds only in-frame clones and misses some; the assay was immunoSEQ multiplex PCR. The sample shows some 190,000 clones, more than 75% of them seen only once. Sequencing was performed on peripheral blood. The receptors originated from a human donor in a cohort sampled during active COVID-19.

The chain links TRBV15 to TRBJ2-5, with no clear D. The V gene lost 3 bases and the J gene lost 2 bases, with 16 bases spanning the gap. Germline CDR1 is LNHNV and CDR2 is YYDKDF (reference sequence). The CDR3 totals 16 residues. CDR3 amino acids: CATSSLRRTGQETQYF. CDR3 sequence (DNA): TGTGCCACCAGCAGCCTCAGGCGTACCGGACAAGAGACCCAGTACTTC. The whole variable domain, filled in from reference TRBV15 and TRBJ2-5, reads DAMVIQNPRYQVTQFGKPVTLSCSQTLNHNVMYWYQQKSSQAPKLLFHYYDKDFNNEADTPDNFQSRRPNTSFCFLDIRSPGLGDTAMYLCATSSLRRTGQETQYFGPGTRLLVL.

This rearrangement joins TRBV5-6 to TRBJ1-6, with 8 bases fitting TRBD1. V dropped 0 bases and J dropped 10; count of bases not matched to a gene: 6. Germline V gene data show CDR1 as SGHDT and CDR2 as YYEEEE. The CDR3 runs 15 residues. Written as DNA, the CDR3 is TGTGCCAGCAGCTTGGGGGACAGGAGGGGATCACCCCTCCACTTT. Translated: CASSLGDRRGSPLHF.

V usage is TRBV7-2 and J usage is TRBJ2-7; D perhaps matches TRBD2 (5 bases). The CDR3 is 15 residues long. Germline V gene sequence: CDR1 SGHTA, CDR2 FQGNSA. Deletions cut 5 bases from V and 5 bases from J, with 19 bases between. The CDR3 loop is CASSHQWEMGNEQYF. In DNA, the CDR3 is TGTGCCAGCAGCCACCAATGGGAGATGGGGAACGAGCAGTACTTC. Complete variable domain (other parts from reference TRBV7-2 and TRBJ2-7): GAGVSQSPSNKVTEKGKDVELRCDPISGHTALYWYRQSLGQGLEFLIYFQGNSAPDKSGLPSDRFSAERTGGSVSTLTIQRTQQEDSAVYLCASSHQWEMGNEQYFGPGTRLTVT.

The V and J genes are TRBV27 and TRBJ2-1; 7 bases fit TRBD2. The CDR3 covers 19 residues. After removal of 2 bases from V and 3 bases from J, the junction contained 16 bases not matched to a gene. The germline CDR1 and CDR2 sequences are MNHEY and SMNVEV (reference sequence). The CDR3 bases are TGTGCCAGCAGTTTACTAAGGGGTGCCGGGACTATGCACTACAATGAGCAGTTCTTC. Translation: CASSLLRGAGTMHYNEQFF.

In DNA, the CDR3 is TGTGCCTGGAGTTTGGCAGCCTACGAGCAGTACTTC. Encoded protein: CAWSLAAYEQYF. The chain has TRBV30 and TRBJ2-7; D is undetermined. This CDR3 is 12 amino acids long. Germline lookup yields CDR1 GTSNPN and CDR2 SVGIG (reference sequence). Trimming removed 2 bases at V and 2 bases at J, with 7 bases between.

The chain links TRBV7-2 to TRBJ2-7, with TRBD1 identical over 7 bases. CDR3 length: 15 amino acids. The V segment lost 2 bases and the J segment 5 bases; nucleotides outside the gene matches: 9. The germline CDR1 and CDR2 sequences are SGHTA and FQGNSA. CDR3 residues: CASSLRGGRAHEQYF. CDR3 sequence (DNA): TGTGCCAGCAGCTTACGAGGGGGCCGCGCCCACGAGCAGTACTTC.

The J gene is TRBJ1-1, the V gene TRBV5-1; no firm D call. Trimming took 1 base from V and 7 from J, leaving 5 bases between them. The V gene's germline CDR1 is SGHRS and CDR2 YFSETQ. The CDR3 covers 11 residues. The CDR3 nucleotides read TGCGCCAGCAGCTTGTTCGGTGAAGCTTTCTTT. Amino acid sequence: CASSLFGEAFF.

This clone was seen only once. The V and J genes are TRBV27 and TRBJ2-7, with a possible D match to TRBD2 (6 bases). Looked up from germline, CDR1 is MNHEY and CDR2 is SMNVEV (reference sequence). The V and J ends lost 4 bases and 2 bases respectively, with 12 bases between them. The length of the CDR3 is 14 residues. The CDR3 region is CASSSTAGPYEQYF. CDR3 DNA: TGTGCCAGCAGTTCCACAGCGGGTCCCTACGAGCAGTACTTC.

In DNA, the CDR3 is TGTGCCAGCAGCTTTTGGGCTACTAGCGGCACAGATACGCAGTATTTT. This sequence encodes CASSFWATSGTDTQYF. J is TRBJ2-3 and V is TRBV5-6, with TRBD2 matching 7 bases. V trimming: 2 bases; J trimming: 1 base; junction bases outside the gene matches: 7. The CDR3 runs to 16 residues. Germline loops: CDR1 SGHDT, CDR2 YYEEEE.

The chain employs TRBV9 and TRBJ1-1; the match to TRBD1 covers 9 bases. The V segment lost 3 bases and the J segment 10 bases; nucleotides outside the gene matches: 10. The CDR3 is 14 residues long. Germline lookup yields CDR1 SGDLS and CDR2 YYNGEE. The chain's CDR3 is CASSARTGTGLAFF. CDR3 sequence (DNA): TGTGCCAGCAGCGCGAGAACCGGGACAGGGTTAGCTTTCTTT. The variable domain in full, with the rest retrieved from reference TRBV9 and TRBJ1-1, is DSGVTQTPKHLITATGQRVTLRCSPRSGDLSVYWYQQSLDQGLQFLIQYYNGEERAKGNILERFSAQQFPDLHSELNLSSLELGDSALYFCASSARTGTGLAFFGQGTRLTVV.

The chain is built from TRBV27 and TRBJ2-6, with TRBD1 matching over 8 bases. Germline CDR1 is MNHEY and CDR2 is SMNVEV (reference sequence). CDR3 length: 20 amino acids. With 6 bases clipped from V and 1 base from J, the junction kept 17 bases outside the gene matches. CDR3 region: CASSSTVDRVKESGANVLTF. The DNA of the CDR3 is TGTGCCAGCAGCTCGACCGTGGACAGGGTCAAGGAATCTGGGGCCAACGTCCTGACTTTC.

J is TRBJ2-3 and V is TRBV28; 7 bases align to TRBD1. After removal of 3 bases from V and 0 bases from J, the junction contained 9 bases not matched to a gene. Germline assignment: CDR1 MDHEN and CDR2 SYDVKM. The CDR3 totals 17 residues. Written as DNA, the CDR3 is TGTGCCAGCAGTTTCGACCAAACAGGGGCAAGCACAGATACGCAGTATTTT. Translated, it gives CASSFDQTGASTDTQYF.

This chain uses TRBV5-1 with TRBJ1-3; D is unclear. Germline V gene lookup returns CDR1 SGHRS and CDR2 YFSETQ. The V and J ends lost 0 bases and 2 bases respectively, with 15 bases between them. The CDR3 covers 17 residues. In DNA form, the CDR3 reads TGCGCCAGCAGCTTGGCCGATGGCACCCGCACTGGAAACACCATATATTTT. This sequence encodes CASSLADGTRTGNTIYF.

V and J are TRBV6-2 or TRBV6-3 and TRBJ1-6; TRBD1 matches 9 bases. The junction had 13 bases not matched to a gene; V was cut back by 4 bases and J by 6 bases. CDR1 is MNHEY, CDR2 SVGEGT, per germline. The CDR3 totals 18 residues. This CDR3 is CASSFYRGQRGSNSPLHF. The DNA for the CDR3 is TGTGCCAGCAGTTTTTACAGGGGGCAGCGTGGTTCTAATTCACCCCTCCACTTT.

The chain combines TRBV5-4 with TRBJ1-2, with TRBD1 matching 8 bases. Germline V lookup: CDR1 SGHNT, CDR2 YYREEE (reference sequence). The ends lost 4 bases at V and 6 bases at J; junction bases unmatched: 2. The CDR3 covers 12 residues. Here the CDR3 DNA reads TGTGCCAGCAGCCCGACAGGGGATGGCTACACCTTC. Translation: CASSPTGDGYTF.

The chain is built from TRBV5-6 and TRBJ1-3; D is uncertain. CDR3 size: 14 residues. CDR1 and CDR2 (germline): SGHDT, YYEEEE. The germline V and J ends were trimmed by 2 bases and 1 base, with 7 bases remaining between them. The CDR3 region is CASSFRSSGNTIYF. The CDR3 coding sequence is TGTGCCAGCAGCTTTCGGAGTTCTGGAAACACCATATATTTT.

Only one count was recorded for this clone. CDR3 in amino acids: CASAPRQGISTYEQYF. In nucleotides, the CDR3 is TGTGCTAGTGCCCCACGACAGGGGATTAGCACCTACGAGCAGTACTTC. The gene calls are TRBV12-5 and TRBJ2-7, with 8 bases aligning to TRBD1. This CDR3 has 16 amino acids. V lost 7 bases to trimming and J lost 2 bases; unmatched junction nucleotides: 13. Germline CDR1 and CDR2: LGHNT and FRNRAP.

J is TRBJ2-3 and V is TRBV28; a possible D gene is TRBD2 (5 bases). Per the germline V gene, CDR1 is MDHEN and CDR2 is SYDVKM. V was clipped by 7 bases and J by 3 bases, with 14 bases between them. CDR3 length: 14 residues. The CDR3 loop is CASTRLLRTDTQYF. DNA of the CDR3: TGTGCCAGCACCCGACTACTAAGGACAGATACGCAGTATTTT. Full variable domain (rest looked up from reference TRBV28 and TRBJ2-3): DVKVTQSSRYLVKRTGEKVFLECVQDMDHENMFWYRQDPGLGLRLIYFSYDVKMKEKGDIPEGYSVSREKKERFSLILESASTNQTSMYLCASTRLLRTDTQYFGPGTRLTVL.

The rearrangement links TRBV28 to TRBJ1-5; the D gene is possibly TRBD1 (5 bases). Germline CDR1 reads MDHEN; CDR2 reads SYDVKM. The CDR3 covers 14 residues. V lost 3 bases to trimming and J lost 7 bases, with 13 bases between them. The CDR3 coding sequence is TGTGCCAGCAGTTTTACAGGCTCTTGGCAGCCCCAGCATTTT. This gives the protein CASSFTGSWQPQHF.

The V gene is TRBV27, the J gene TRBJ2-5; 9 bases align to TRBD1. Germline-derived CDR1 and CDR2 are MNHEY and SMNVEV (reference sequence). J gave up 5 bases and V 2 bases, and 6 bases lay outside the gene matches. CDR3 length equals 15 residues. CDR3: CASSLQTGGGETQYF. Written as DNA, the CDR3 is TGTGCCAGCAGTTTACAGACAGGGGGTGGCGAGACCCAGTACTTC.

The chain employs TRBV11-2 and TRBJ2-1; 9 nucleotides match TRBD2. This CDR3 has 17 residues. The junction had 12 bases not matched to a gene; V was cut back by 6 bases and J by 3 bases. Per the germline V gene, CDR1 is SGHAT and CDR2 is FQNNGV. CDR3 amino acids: CASRLNPGLAYYNEQFF. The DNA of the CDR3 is TGTGCCAGCAGGCTAAACCCCGGACTAGCGTACTACAATGAGCAGTTCTTC.

The CDR3 DNA sequence: TGCAGCGTTTCACAAATGAACACTGAAGCTTTCTTT. Amino acids: CSVSQMNTEAFF. The genes are TRBV29-1 and TRBJ1-1; D remains unclear. The CDR3 is made up of 12 amino acids. Trimming pared 5 bases from V and 0 bases from J, leaving 7 bases between. Germline CDR1 reads SQVTM; CDR2 reads ANQGSEA.

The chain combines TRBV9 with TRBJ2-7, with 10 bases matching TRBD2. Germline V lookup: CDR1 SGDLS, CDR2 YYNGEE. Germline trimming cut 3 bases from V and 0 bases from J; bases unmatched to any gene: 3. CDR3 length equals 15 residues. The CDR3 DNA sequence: TGTGCCAGCAGCGGATCTAGCGGGGGCTCCTACGAGCAGTACTTC. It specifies CASSGSSGGSYEQYF.

CDR3 region: CASSWDRHSNEQFF. In DNA, the CDR3 is TGTGCCAGCAGTTGGGACAGGCACAGCAATGAGCAGTTCTTC. The J gene is TRBJ2-1, the V gene TRBV3-1 (or the pseudogene TRBV3-2); TRBD1 aligns across 8 bases. The V gene's germline CDR1 is LGHDT and CDR2 YNNKEL (reference sequence). J was trimmed by 6 bases and V by 6 bases; bases with no gene match: 7. This CDR3 spans 14 amino acids.

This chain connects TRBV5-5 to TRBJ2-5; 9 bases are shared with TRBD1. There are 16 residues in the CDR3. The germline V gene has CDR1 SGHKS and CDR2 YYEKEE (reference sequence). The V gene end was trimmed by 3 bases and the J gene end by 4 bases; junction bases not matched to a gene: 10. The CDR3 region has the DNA TGTGCCAGCAGCTCAATACCTACAGGGGGCGGAGAGACCCAGTACTTC. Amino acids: CASSSIPTGGGETQYF.

The CDR3 sequence is CASSLNGDTQYF. The CDR3 nucleotides are TGTGCCAGCAGCTTGAACGGAGATACGCAGTATTTT. The J gene is TRBJ2-3, the V gene TRBV7-2; D is uncertain. The V and J ends lost 3 bases and 5 bases respectively, with 6 bases between them. This CDR3 is 12 amino acids long. Germline loops: CDR1 SGHTA, CDR2 FQGNSA.

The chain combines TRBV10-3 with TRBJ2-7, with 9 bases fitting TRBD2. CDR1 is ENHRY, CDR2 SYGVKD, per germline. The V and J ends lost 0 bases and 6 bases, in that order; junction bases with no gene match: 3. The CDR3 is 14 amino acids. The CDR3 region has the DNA TGTGCCATCAGTGAGTCGGATAGCGGGGGCGAGCAGTACTTC. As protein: CAISESDSGGEQYF.